A selection of T cell receptor beta chains follows, all from one sample in a study of shared clonotypes between healthy human individuals. Only in-frame clones appear in the TCRdb table, and some are missing; sequencing was by immunoSEQ multiplex PCR. This table has around 450,000 clones, about 76% appearing once. The sample comprised PBMCs. These receptors originate from a woman aged 40 to 55 in good health. Some clones in this sample may be carry-over from other donors' samples. Each CDR3 is given with its conserved first and last residue. Fields, in order: V gene, J gene, CDR3 protein.

V: TRBV19; J: TRBJ2-1; CDR3: CASGRSEQFF
V: TRBV22-1; J: TRBJ2-6; CDR3: CPSEQSRANVLTF
V: TRBV11-2; J: TRBJ2-5; CDR3: CASSLGGTGEETQYF
V: TRBV6-5; J: TRBJ1-6; CDR3: CASSLGTDNSPLHF
V: TRBV11-2; J: TRBJ2-7; CDR3: CASSFANYEQYF
V: TRBV4-1; J: TRBJ2-3; CDR3: CASSQAGARRADTQYF
V: TRBV6-1; J: TRBJ1-3; CDR3: CASTIDSTGNTIYF
V: TRBV29-1; J: TRBJ1-4; CDR3: CSVEDRGSREKLFF
V: TRBV29-1; J: TRBJ2-1; CDR3: CSVERTSGTTSYNEQFF
V: TRBV27; J: TRBJ2-1; CDR3: CASSKRAYNEQFF
V: TRBV28; J: TRBJ2-7; CDR3: CASSLLGGGTYEQYF
V: TRBV7-2; J: TRBJ1-5; CDR3: CASSLGLAGNQPQHF
V: TRBV28; J: TRBJ1-3; CDR3: CGAGSSGNTIYF
V: TRBV11-2; J: TRBJ2-2; CDR3: CASSLRGAVGELFF
V: TRBV7-3; J: TRBJ2-1; CDR3: CASSLRRSSYNEQFF
V: TRBV5-4; J: TRBJ2-7; CDR3: CASSYRDAPYADEQYF
V: TRBV6-6; J: TRBJ2-7; CDR3: CASSPSPGLYEQYF
V: TRBV7-6; J: TRBJ2-2; CDR3: CASSSSTGGSGELFF
V: TRBV19; J: TRBJ1-2; CDR3: CATGQGLQGYTF
V: TRBV7-8; J: TRBJ1-1; CDR3: CASSFRRGYGAFF
V: TRBV5-1; J: TRBJ2-7; CDR3: CASSLVGQSSYEQYF
V: TRBV28; J: TRBJ2-3; CDR3: CASSLSGSTDTQYF
V: TRBV30; J: TRBJ1-1; CDR3: CAWSMGVGVNTEAFF
V: TRBV6-5; J: TRBJ1-4; CDR3: CASRASRGRNEKLFF
V: TRBV7-6; J: TRBJ2-3; CDR3: CASSLGTWRLAGQSTDTQYF
V: TRBV19; J: .; CDR3: CASSGRDRDIYEQYF
V: TRBV11-2; J: TRBJ2-1; CDR3: CASSLEGAHYNEQFF
V: TRBV28; J: TRBJ2-1; CDR3: CASSLLADEQFF
V: TRBV7-2; J: TRBJ1-3; CDR3: CASSPDRVGNTIYF
V: TRBV20-1; J: TRBJ2-3; CDR3: CSASIDVTQYF
V: TRBV30; J: TRBJ2-5; CDR3: CAWTRRASGTQYF
V: TRBV5-1; J: TRBJ1-1; CDR3: CASRDLTNMNTEAFF
V: TRBV28; J: TRBJ2-1; CDR3: CASSPPGDRAYNEQFF
V: TRBV28; J: TRBJ2-4; CDR3: CASGGQGKNIQYF
V: TRBV29-1; J: TRBJ2-1; CDR3: CSVGKTSGKYNEQFF
V: TRBV15; J: TRBJ1-4; CDR3: CATSREGRATNEKLFF
V: TRBV5-1; J: TRBJ2-2; CDR3: CASSLAVAGVMTGELFF
V: TRBV4-1; J: TRBJ1-3; CDR3: CASSQELGRSGNTIYF
V: TRBV29-1; J: TRBJ2-3; CDR3: CSVVPGGLGTDTQYF
V: TRBV28; J: TRBJ2-3; CDR3: CASSPLGLNTDTQYF
V: TRBV6-1; J: .; CDR3: CASSEEGGGPYEQYF
V: TRBV5-6; J: TRBJ2-5; CDR3: CASSTGLSGTQYF